These 5 T cell receptor beta chains were all obtained from the same sample, sequenced in a study of CD8+CD57+ T cells in acquired aplastic anemia. CD8+CD57+ cell expansion had been shown by flow cytometry in patients chosen for sequencing. Using genomic DNA as the template, TCR beta VDJ and CDR3 profiling was carried out. TCRdb independently ran MiXCR on the reads; one entry per CDR3 protein. The sample yields 450,000 to 600,000 distinct CDR3 sequences, 25% to 40% seen once. Sequences were obtained from sorted CD4+, CD8+, or CD8+CD57+ T cells (not recorded which) from PBMCs. Receptor source: a human donor with aplastic anemia.

This chain joins TRBV20-1 and TRBJ2-7; 8 nucleotides agree with TRBD2. Germline CDR1 is DFQATT and CDR2 is SNEGSKA (reference sequence). The length of the CDR3 is 13 residues. V lost 6 bases, J lost 5 bases, and 9 bases stayed unmatched. This CDR3 reads CSATGTRVNEQYF. The DNA for the CDR3 is TGCAGTGCCACCGGGACTAGAGTTAACGAGCAGTACTTC.

This clonotype was detected many times. This chain joins TRBV2 and TRBJ1-2; D not certain. Germline-derived CDR1 and CDR2 are SNHLY and FYNNEI. CDR3 length equals 11 residues. V lost 6 bases to trimming and J lost 8 bases, with 10 bases between them. The CDR3 sequence is CASRGRTGYTF. Written as DNA, the CDR3 is TGTGCCAGCAGGGGCAGAACCGGCTACACCTTC.

At least ten counts were recorded for this clonotype. The chain employs TRBV2 and TRBJ2-7; TRBD1 might be the D (5 bases). Germline V gene data show CDR1 as SNHLY and CDR2 as FYNNEI. The CDR3 consists of 12 residues. V was cut by 8 bases and J by 4 bases, with 12 bases left in between. The CDR3 loop reads CASGASGYEQYF. The CDR3 bases are TGTGCCAGCGGGGCGTCCGGGTACGAGCAGTACTTC.

This clonotype was seen at least ten times. This CDR3 reads CAISDRAGDSNQPQHF. The CDR3 region has the DNA TGTGCCATCAGTGATCGGGCAGGCGATAGCAATCAGCCCCAGCATTTT. The rearrangement uses TRBV10-3 and TRBJ1-5; no definite D call. The CDR3 extends over 16 amino acids. The ends were cut back, 3 bases at V and 0 bases at J, with 12 bases in the middle. Germline V gene lookup returns CDR1 ENHRY and CDR2 SYGVKD.

With regard to this clonotype: One end of the junction fails to match germline, which may point to a read error. This rearrangement joins TRBV20-1 to TRBJ1-2; 7 bases map to TRBD1. The CDR3 runs 17 residues. CDR1 is DFQATT and CDR2 is SNEGSKA in the germline V gene (reference sequence). This CDR3 is CSARSLPDRGQESGYAF. In nucleotides, the CDR3 is TGCAGTGCTAGATCTCTTCCTGATAGGGGGCAGGAGTCGGGCTACGCCTTC.